This is a list of T cell receptor beta chains from one sample in a study of T cells in Graves' hyperthyroidism and ophthalmopathy. TCRdb independently ran MiXCR on the multiplex PCR reads; one entry per CDR3 protein. The repertoire consists of just under 750,000 distinct CDR3 sequences, with about a third occurring once and the leading ten covering 30% to 40%. The sequencing input was blood. The receptors shown here come from a woman aged 35 to 49 with Graves' hyperthyroidism. Each CDR3 is given with its conserved first and last residue. Fields, in order: V gene, D gene, clone size, J gene, CDR3 protein, CDR3 DNA. D genes are given only for firm matches. Clone size is stated in some rows and not others, as once, few, many or a class when expanded.

>TRBV3-1|TRBD2|.|TRBJ2-5
CASSGPSGRAGGETQYF
TGTGCCAGCAGCGGACCTAGCGGGAGGGCCGGGGGGGAGACCCAGTACTTC
>TRBV6-4|.|.|TRBJ2-7
CASSALTMDNEQYF
TGTGCCAGCAGTGCACTGACGATGGACAATGAGCAGTACTTC
>TRBV29-1|.|few|TRBJ2-7
CSVVFPSYEQYF
TGCAGCGTTGTTTTTCCGTCCTACGAGCAGTACTTC
>TRBV6-5|.|.|TRBJ2-3
CASKSPRTDTQYF
TGTGCCAGCAAGAGCCCGCGGACAGATACGCAGTATTTT
>TRBV25-1|.|many|TRBJ1-6
CASSDLMGTEHSPLHF
TGTGCCAGCAGTGATTTAATGGGGACGGAGCATTCACCCCTCCACTTT
>TRBV10-3|TRBD1|many|TRBJ1-2
CAIGDSPSYSNYGYTF
TGTGCCATCGGGGACAGTCCCTCCTATTCTAACTATGGCTACACCTTC
>TRBV10-3|TRBD1|.|TRBJ2-2
CAIAPGQGGELFF
TGTGCCATTGCTCCGGGACAGGGAGGGGAGCTGTTTTTT
>TRBV10-1|.|.|TRBJ1-1
CASSKGQPNTEAFF
TGCGCCAGCAGTAAAGGACAGCCGAACACTGAAGCTTTCTTT
>TRBV12-3/TRBV12-4|.|.|TRBJ1-4
CASSFRAKFNEKLFF
TGTGCCAGCAGTTTCCGAGCAAAATTTAATGAAAAACTGTTTTTT
>TRBV19|.|many|TRBJ1-1
CASTRGGSWEAFF
TGTGCCAGTACCCGGGGCGGTAGTTGGGAAGCTTTCTTT
>TRBV2|.|few|TRBJ1-6
CASRRRGTDNSPLHF
TGTGCCAGCAGAAGAAGGGGGACGGATAATTCACCCCTCCACTTT
>TRBV7-9|.|.|TRBJ1-6
CASSPQISGSHNSPLHF
TGTGCCAGCAGTCCCCAGATCTCGGGGTCGCATAATTCACCCCTCCACTTT
>TRBV28|.|.|TRBJ2-7
CASTLGAGTYEQYF
TGTGCCAGCACCTTAGGGGCAGGGACCTACGAGCAGTACTTC
>TRBV24-1|.|few|TRBJ1-1
CATSDLPGKAFF
TGTGCCACCAGTGATTTGCCAGGGAAAGCTTTCTTT
>TRBV25-1|.|few|TRBJ1-1
CASSLLQFWAEAFF
TGTGCCAGCAGTCTGCTACAGTTCTGGGCTGAAGCTTTCTTT
>TRBV7-9|TRBD1|many|TRBJ1-2
CASSSRQGGGYTF
TGTGCCAGCAGCTCGAGACAGGGTGGCGGCTACACCTTC
>TRBV7-8|.|few|TRBJ2-3
CASRTMADTQYF
TGTGCCAGCAGGACGATGGCAGATACGCAGTATTTT
>TRBV6-5|.|few|TRBJ1-2
CASSEIGRLDYGYTF
TGTGCCAGCAGTGAGATAGGGAGGTTGGACTATGGCTACACCTTC
>TRBV24-1|TRBD1|few|TRBJ2-7
CASSQVDRAQLGEQYF
TGTGCCAGCAGCCAAGTCGACAGGGCACAATTAGGGGAGCAGTACTTC
>TRBV25-1|TRBD2|once|TRBJ2-4
CASSEGGLAKNIQYF
TGTGCCAGCAGTGAGGGGGGGTTAGCCAAAAACATTCAGTACTTC
>TRBV20-1|TRBD1|many|TRBJ2-5
CSATTGASSFRGNQYF
TGCAGTGCTACAACAGGGGCCTCGTCCTTTAGGGGGAACCAGTACTTC
>TRBV15|.|many|TRBJ2-5
CATSRPTRVQTQYF
TGTGCCACCAGCAGACCAACTAGAGTACAGACCCAGTACTTC
>TRBV10-3|.|.|TRBJ1-1
CAILGAAFF
TGTGCTATCCTGGGCGCCGCTTTCTTT
>TRBV6-2/TRBV6-3|TRBD2|.|TRBJ2-7
CASSYSTPGLAGGYEQYF
TGTGCCAGCAGTTACTCGACACCAGGACTAGCGGGGGGCTACGAGCAGTACTTC
>TRBV12-3/TRBV12-4|TRBD1|.|TRBJ1-1
CASSLDRGVVSFF
TGTGCCAGCAGTTTAGACAGGGGTGTTGTTTCTTTCTTT
>TRBV6-5|.|.|TRBJ2-7
CASSWDGNTYEQYF
TGTGCCAGCAGTTGGGACGGCAACACCTACGAGCAGTACTTC
>TRBV10-3|.|many|TRBJ2-5
CAISELRTSGAETQYF
TGTGCCATCAGTGAGTTGAGGACATCTGGGGCAGAGACCCAGTACTTC
>TRBV5-1|TRBD2|few|TRBJ2-7
CASSLRSGGAPEQYF
TGCGCCAGCAGCTTGCGGAGCGGGGGGGCTCCCGAGCAGTACTTC